The 29 T cell receptor beta chains listed next were all sequenced from one sample in a study of long-term antiretroviral therapy in people with HIV. An immunoSEQ assay, version v3.0, was performed at survey level. The protocol was immunoSEQ multiplex PCR, while the TCRdb copy is restricted to in-frame clones and leaves out a portion. The sample carries about 28,000 clones, 80% recorded once. The source material was unsorted PBMCs, sampled 0.3 years after starting antiretroviral therapy. The receptors were sampled from a man aged 35-49 years with HIV.

The CDR3 sequence is CASIRRGGRGYTF. CDR3 DNA sequence: TGTGCCAGTATCCGCCGGGGGGGGCGAGGCTACACCTTC. The chain links TRBV19 to TRBJ1-2; D perhaps matches TRBD1 (6 bases). Looked up from germline, CDR1 is LNHDA and CDR2 is SQIVND (reference sequence). The CDR3 runs 13 residues. Trimming stripped 7 bases from V and 8 bases from J, with 17 bases between. Using reference TRBV19 and TRBJ1-2 for the parts outside the CDR3, the full variable domain is DGGITQSPKYLFRKEGQNVTLSCEQNLNHDAMYWYRQDPGQGLRLIYYSQIVNDFQKGDIAEGYSVSREKKESFPLTVTSAQKNPTAFYLCASIRRGGRGYTFGSGTRLTVV.

The J gene is TRBJ2-4, the V gene TRBV15, with a tentative D call TRBD1 (7 bases). The CDR3 is 16 residues long. CDR1 is LNHNV, CDR2 YYDKDF, per germline (reference sequence). Trimming removed 1 base from V and 3 bases from J, with 13 bases in between. CDR3 loop: CATSRGPGGSKNIQYF. CDR3 DNA sequence: TGTGCCACCAGCAGAGGTCCAGGGGGGAGCAAAAACATTCAGTACTTC.

The chain employs TRBV6-6 and TRBJ2-5; a weak D match, TRBD1 (6 bases). The CDR3 consists of 15 residues. V lost 4 bases and J lost 2, with 14 bases in between. CDR1 is MNHNY and CDR2 is SVGAGI in the germline V gene (reference sequence). The CDR3: CASSSNREKQETQYF. Here the CDR3 DNA reads TGTGCCAGCAGTTCTAACAGGGAAAAGCAAGAGACCCAGTACTTC.

The V call is TRBV18, the J call TRBJ1-1; TRBD1 is a possible D gene (6 bases). The CDR3 sequence is 15 residues long. The germline V gene encodes CDR1 KGHSH and CDR2 LQKENI. V lost 2 bases to trimming and J lost 1 base, with 11 bases between them. CDR3 DNA sequence: TGTGCCAGCTCACCATTGTCAGGGGCGAACACTGAAGCTTTCTTT. Protein product: CASSPLSGANTEAFF.

The chain joins TRBV29-1 to TRBJ1-1; 8 nucleotides align to TRBD1. The CDR3 is 14 residues long. Germline CDR1 SQVTM, CDR2 ANQGSEA. With 5 bases clipped from V and 0 bases from J, the junction kept 5 bases outside the gene matches. The CDR3 is CSVSWDRLNTEAFF. DNA for the CDR3: TGCAGCGTTTCCTGGGACAGGCTGAACACTGAAGCTTTCTTT.

V usage is TRBV5-5 and J usage is TRBJ2-7; maybe TRBD1 (8 bases). The CDR3 has 15 amino acids. The V gene's germline CDR1 is SGHKS and CDR2 YYEKEE (reference sequence). The ends were cut back, 3 bases at V and 5 bases at J, with 18 bases in the middle. The CDR3 loop is CASSWGGLTGDEQYF. CDR3 DNA sequence: TGTGCCAGCAGCTGGGGGGGACTGACAGGGGACGAGCAGTACTTC.

This clone has only a few counts. This chain connects TRBV2 to TRBJ2-7, with TRBD2 identical over 13 bases. There are 14 residues in the CDR3. Germline CDR1 reads SNHLY; CDR2 reads FYNNEI. With 10 bases clipped from V and 7 bases from J, the junction kept 10 bases outside the gene matches. The CDR3 loop is CATRGTSGIGEQYF. CDR3 bases: TGTGCCACCAGGGGGACTAGCGGGATAGGGGAGCAGTACTTC. Supplemented by reference TRBV2 and TRBJ2-7, the full variable domain reads EPEVTQTPSHQVTQMGQEVILRCVPISNHLYFYWYRQILGQKVEFLVSFYNNEISEKSEIFDDQFSVERPDGSNFTLKIRSTKLEDSAMYFCATRGTSGIGEQYFGPGTRLTVT.

The rearrangement joins TRBV18 to TRBJ2-7; the D is unclear. The CDR3 loop spans 13 amino acids. V lost 3 bases and J 5 bases, leaving 11 bases between the germline ends. CDR1 and CDR2 from the germline V gene are KGHSH and LQKENI. CDR3 in amino acids: CASSPGSRDEQYF. DNA for the CDR3: TGTGCCAGCTCACCGGGAAGTCGCGACGAGCAGTACTTC.

This chain uses TRBV29-1 with TRBJ2-5, with D possibly called TRBD1 or TRBD2 (5 bases each). The V and J ends lost 7 bases and 7 bases respectively, with 19 bases between them. Germline V gene lookup returns CDR1 SQVTM and CDR2 ANQGSEA. The CDR3 length is 13 residues. CDR3 residues: CSGQATDGGTQYF. The CDR3 DNA reads TGCAGCGGCCAGGCGACAGATGGAGGGACCCAGTACTTC.

The V and J genes are TRBV19 and TRBJ1-4, with D unresolved. CDR1 and CDR2 from the germline V gene are LNHDA and SQIVND (reference sequence). This CDR3 is built from 16 residues. The ends were cut back, 1 base at V and 0 bases at J, with 9 bases in the middle. The CDR3 here is CASSIVVSATNEKLFF. CDR3 coding DNA: TGTGCCAGTAGTATAGTAGTCTCTGCAACTAATGAAAAACTGTTTTTT.

CDR3 sequence (DNA): TGTGCCAGCAGCTTAGTGATGCTACCTTCCTACGAGCAGTACTTC. Protein sequence: CASSLVMLPSYEQYF. The chain carries TRBV11-3 and TRBJ2-7; D not certain. This CDR3 has 15 amino acids. The ends were cut back, 1 base at V and 1 base at J, with 11 bases in the middle. Germline CDR1 is SGHNT and CDR2 is YENEEA.

V is TRBV6-5 and J is TRBJ2-7, with 12 nucleotides matching TRBD2. With V trimmed by 6 bases and J by 6 bases, 6 bases remained unmatched. CDR3 length: 14 residues. Germline CDR1 is MNHEY and CDR2 is SVGAGI. The CDR3 spells CASSLAGGQFEQYF. The CDR3 DNA is TGTGCCAGCAGCCTAGCGGGAGGGCAGTTCGAGCAGTACTTC.

The chain joins TRBV2 to TRBJ1-1; TRBD1 matches at 8 bases. The trim removed 7 bases at V and 5 bases at J, leaving 12 bases unmatched. The V gene's germline CDR1 is SNHLY and CDR2 FYNNEI. The CDR3 is 15 amino acids. CDR3 region: CASTNRGSRQTEAFF. CDR3 in DNA: TGTGCCAGCACTAACAGGGGGTCCCGGCAAACTGAAGCTTTCTTT.

On this clone: Additional DNA sequences in this sample encode the identical CDR3. The chain has TRBV2 and TRBJ1-1, with TRBD1 matching 8 bases. This CDR3 has 12 residues. Germline V gene lookup returns CDR1 SNHLY and CDR2 FYNNEI. V shed 6 bases, J shed 5 bases, and the junction held 2 bases outside the gene matches. This CDR3 is CASSRGRTEAFF. CDR3 coding DNA: TGTGCCAGCAGCAGGGGGCGTACTGAAGCTTTCTTT.

This rearrangement joins TRBV6-1 to TRBJ2-2; weak D call: TRBD1 (5 bases). The V gene's germline CDR1 is MNHNS and CDR2 SASEGT. The CDR3 loop spans 15 amino acids. Trimming left V 8 bases short and J 2 bases short, with 15 bases between. The CDR3 DNA reads as TGTGCCAGCCTGGGCCAAGGGGCCAACACCGGGGAGCTGTTTTTT. This gives the protein CASLGQGANTGELFF.

This clone was seen a few times. The genes are TRBV19 and TRBJ2-2; D is ambiguous. CDR3 length: 12 amino acids. Germline-derived CDR1 and CDR2 are LNHDA and SQIVND (reference sequence). The V gene lost 0 bases and the J gene lost 10 bases, with 6 bases spanning the gap. DNA for the CDR3: TGTGCCAGTAGTATAGATCCCGCGGAGCTGTTTTTT. Amino acids: CASSIDPAELFF.

The chain links TRBV28 to TRBJ2-7, with D hard to call. With 3 bases removed from V and 2 bases from J, the gap between germline ends came to 5 bases. The germline V gene has CDR1 MDHEN and CDR2 SYDVKM. The CDR3 covers 12 residues. The chain's CDR3 is CASSFQPYEQYF. The DNA of the CDR3 is TGTGCCAGCAGTTTCCAACCCTACGAGCAGTACTTC.

This clone was seen once. The J gene is TRBJ1-1, the V gene TRBV5-6, with D perhaps TRBD1 (5 bases). The germline gives CDR1 SGHDT, CDR2 YYEEEE. The CDR3 contains 15 residues. The germline V and J ends were trimmed by 2 bases and 4 bases, with 15 bases remaining between them. As DNA, the CDR3 is TGTGCCAGCAGCTTCGGGTGGCTGGGGGGCACTGAAGCTTTCTTT. Its translation is CASSFGWLGGTEAFF.

The rearrangement uses TRBV28 and TRBJ1-4; possible D gene TRBD1, 6 bases. The CDR3 covers 14 residues. Trimming left V 6 bases short and J 7 bases short, with 15 bases between. Germline assignment: CDR1 MDHEN and CDR2 SYDVKM. The CDR3 spells CASSLQGGREKLFF. The CDR3 DNA sequence: TGTGCCAGCAGCCTACAGGGCGGTCGTGAAAAACTGTTTTTT.

The table lists this clone with a few counts. J is TRBJ2-2 and V is TRBV27; D possibly corresponds to TRBD2 (6 bases). Trimming removed 5 bases from V and 4 bases from J, with 14 bases in between. In germline, CDR1 is MNHEY, CDR2 SMNVEV (reference sequence). The CDR3 covers 15 residues. The CDR3 protein is CASSPQTRPTGELFF. The DNA for the CDR3 is TGTGCCAGCAGTCCCCAGACTAGGCCCACCGGGGAGCTGTTTTTT.

This sequence joins TRBV5-4 and TRBJ1-1, with 9 bases that match TRBD1. Looked up from germline, CDR1 is SGHNT and CDR2 is YYREEE (reference sequence). The V and J ends lost 4 bases and 0 bases, in that order; junction bases with no gene match: 7. The CDR3 loop spans 16 amino acids. The CDR3 DNA is TGTGCCAGCAGCCTCGGGACAGGGTTCATGAACACTGAAGCTTTCTTT. It is translated as CASSLGTGFMNTEAFF.

The V and J genes are TRBV29-1 and TRBJ2-6; 7 bases are shared with TRBD1. V dropped 4 bases and J dropped 2; count of bases not matched to a gene: 5. CDR1 and CDR2 from the germline V gene are SQVTM and ANQGSEA. This CDR3 spans 15 amino acids. CDR3 sequence: CSVGTGRPGANVLTF. In DNA form, the CDR3 reads TGCAGCGTTGGGACAGGACGGCCTGGGGCCAACGTCCTGACTTTC.

Only a few counts were recorded for this clone. The V and J genes are TRBV5-5 and TRBJ2-7, with TRBD2 matching 8 bases. CDR1 is SGHKS, CDR2 YYEKEE, per germline (reference sequence). J was trimmed by 7 bases and V by 4 bases; bases with no gene match: 7. This CDR3 has 13 amino acids. The DNA for the CDR3 is TGTGCCAGCAGCGCGGGGGGAAAGGATGAGCAGTACTTC. Translation: CASSAGGKDEQYF.

This sequence joins TRBV30 and TRBJ1-4; a weak D match, TRBD1 (5 bases). There are 14 residues in the CDR3. Germline V gene sequence: CDR1 GTSNPN, CDR2 SVGIG (reference sequence). V was clipped by 6 bases and J by 8 bases, with 19 bases between them. The DNA for the CDR3 is TGTGCCTGCCCGGATTGGGGGGTTGGAGAAAAACTGTTTTTT. This codes for CACPDWGVGEKLFF.

V and J are TRBV28 and TRBJ1-1; D perhaps matches TRBD1 (5 bases). The V gene's germline CDR1 is MDHEN and CDR2 SYDVKM. Deletions cut 7 bases from V and 3 bases from J, with 24 bases between. The CDR3 length is 17 residues. CDR3 nucleotides: TGTGCCAGCACCCCCCTTGGGGCCGCCGGAGGGGACACTGAAGCTTTCTTT. Its protein product is CASTPLGAAGGDTEAFF.

The CDR3 is CASSLSVTYEQYF. CDR3 DNA: TGTGCCAGCAGCTTATCTGTTACCTACGAGCAGTACTTC. V usage is TRBV11-2 and J usage is TRBJ2-7; D remains ambiguous. The CDR3 runs to 13 residues. Between the trimmed V and J ends, which lost 2 bases and 2 bases, there was a span of 7 bases. Germline assignment: CDR1 SGHAT and CDR2 FQNNGV.

The CDR3, as DNA: TGCGCCAGCAGCTTATCTAGCGGGAGTTTGGGAGAGACCCAGTACTTC. It yields the protein CASSLSSGSLGETQYF. The gene calls are TRBV5-1 and TRBJ2-5; 10 positions match TRBD2. V was pared by 2 bases and J by 4 bases, with 8 bases of the junction left unmatched. The CDR3 has 16 residues. Germline V CDR1 and CDR2: SGHRS, YFSETQ. The whole variable domain, filled in from reference TRBV5-1 and TRBJ2-5, reads KAGVTQTPRYLIKTRGQQVTLSCSPISGHRSVSWYQQTPGQGLQFLFEYFSETQRNKGNFPGRFSGRQFSNSRSEMNVSTLELGDSALYLCASSLSSGSLGETQYFGPGTRLLVL.

This clone appeared a few times. The rearrangement joins TRBV10-3 to TRBJ2-3; no definite D call. The CDR3 consists of 15 residues. Trimming took 2 bases from V and 0 from J, leaving 9 bases between them. Germline CDR1 is ENHRY and CDR2 is SYGVKD. The CDR3 DNA follows: TGTGCCATCAGTGAGAAGGGTATTAGCACAGATACGCAGTATTTT. Residues: CAISEKGISTDTQYF.

This clone came up once. The gene calls are TRBV4-1 and TRBJ1-2; D gene uncertain. The CDR3 has 15 amino acids. Germline V lookup: CDR1 MGHRA, CDR2 YSYEKL. V lost 0 bases and J lost 5, with 13 bases in between. The CDR3 region has the DNA TGCGCCAGCAGCCAAGATCAAAGGGCATTTTATGGCTACACCTTC. Its translation is CASSQDQRAFYGYTF.